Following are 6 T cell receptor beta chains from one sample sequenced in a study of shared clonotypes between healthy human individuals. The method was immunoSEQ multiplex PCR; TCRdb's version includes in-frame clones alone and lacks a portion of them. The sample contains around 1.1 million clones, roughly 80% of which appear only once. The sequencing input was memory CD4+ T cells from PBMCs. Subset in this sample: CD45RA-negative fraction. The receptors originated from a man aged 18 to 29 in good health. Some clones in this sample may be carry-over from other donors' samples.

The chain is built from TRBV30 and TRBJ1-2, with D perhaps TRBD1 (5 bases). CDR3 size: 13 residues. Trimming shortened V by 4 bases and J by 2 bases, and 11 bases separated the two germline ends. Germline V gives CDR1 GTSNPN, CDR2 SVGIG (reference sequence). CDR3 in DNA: TGTGCCTGGAATCTACAGGTGAACTATGGCTACACCTTC. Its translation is CAWNLQVNYGYTF.

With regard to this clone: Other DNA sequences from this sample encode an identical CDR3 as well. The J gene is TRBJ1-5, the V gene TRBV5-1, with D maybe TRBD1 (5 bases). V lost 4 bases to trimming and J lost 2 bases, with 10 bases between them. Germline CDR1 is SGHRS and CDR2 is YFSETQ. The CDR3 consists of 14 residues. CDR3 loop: CASSQGTGNQPQHF. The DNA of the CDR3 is TGCGCCAGCAGCCAAGGGACTGGCAATCAGCCCCAGCATTTT.

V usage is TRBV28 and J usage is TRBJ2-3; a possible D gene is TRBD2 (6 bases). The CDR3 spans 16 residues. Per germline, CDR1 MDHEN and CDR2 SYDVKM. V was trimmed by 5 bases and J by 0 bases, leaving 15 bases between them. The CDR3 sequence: CASSLKPGGSTDTQYF. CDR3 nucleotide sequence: TGTGCCAGCAGTCTAAAGCCCGGGGGTAGCACAGATACGCAGTATTTT.

The CDR3 loop reads CSVVVGVGNTIYF. The CDR3 coding sequence is TGCAGCGTTGTCGTGGGGGTTGGAAACACCATATATTTT. The rearrangement links TRBV29-1 to TRBJ1-3; the D gene is possibly TRBD1 (5 bases). Germline CDR1 SQVTM, CDR2 ANQGSEA. V gave up 4 bases and J gave up 3 bases, with 10 bases separating them. The CDR3 runs to 13 residues.

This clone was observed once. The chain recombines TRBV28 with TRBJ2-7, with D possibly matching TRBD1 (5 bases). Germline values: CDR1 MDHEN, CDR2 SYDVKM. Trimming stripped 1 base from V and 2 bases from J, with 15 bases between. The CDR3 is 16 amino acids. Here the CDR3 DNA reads TGTGCCAGCAGTTTATACCCCTATAGGGGCCCCTACGAGCAGTACTTC. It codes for CASSLYPYRGPYEQYF.

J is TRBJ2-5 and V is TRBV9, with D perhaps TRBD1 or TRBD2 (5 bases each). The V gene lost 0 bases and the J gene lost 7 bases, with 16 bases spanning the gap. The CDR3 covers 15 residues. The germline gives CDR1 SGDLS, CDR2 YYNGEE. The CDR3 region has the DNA TGTGCCAGCAGCGTAGGGCAAGGGACCGAGGGGACCCAGTACTTC. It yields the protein CASSVGQGTEGTQYF.